This entry lists 4 T cell receptor beta chains sequenced from one sample in a study of cytomegalovirus exposure and HLA in healthy donors. The study ran its PCR with 60 Vbeta and 13 Jbeta primers. Profiled with immunoSEQ multiplex PCR; TCRdb holds only in-frame clones, not every one. Of 100,000 to 120,000 clones listed, roughly three quarters were seen once; the top ten hold approximately 3%. Specimen: PBMCs. These TCRs come from a man aged 30-40 years in good health and CMV-seronegative.

The chain couples TRBV11-3 to TRBJ1-1; tentative D call: TRBD1 (6 bases). Germline V gives CDR1 SGHNT, CDR2 YENEEA. The length of the CDR3 is 14 residues. The V and J ends lost 0 bases and 3 bases respectively, with 8 bases between them. The CDR3 DNA is TGTGCCAGCAGCTTAGAAGGGGGGGACACTGAAGCTTTCTTT. Translating it yields CASSLEGGDTEAFF. The full variable domain, its missing parts supplied by reference TRBV11-3 and TRBJ1-1, is EAGVVQSPRYKIIEKKQPVAFWCNPISGHNTLYWYLQNLGQGPELLIRYENEEAVDDSQLPKDRFSAERLKGVDSTLKIQPAELGDSAVYLCASSLEGGDTEAFFGQGTRLTVV.

V and J are TRBV28 and TRBJ2-7; TRBD2 matches at 9 bases. CDR3 length equals 12 residues. J gave up 11 bases and V 4 bases, and 6 bases lay outside the gene matches. CDR1 and CDR2 (germline): MDHEN, SYDVKM. CDR3 DNA: TGTGCCAGCAGTTGGGGGACTAGCAAGGAGTACTTC. The encoded protein is CASSWGTSKEYF.

This clone was seen only a few times. CDR3 DNA: TGCGCCAGCAGCACGCTACCAACAGGGAGTAGGGGAAACACCATATATTTT. This gives the protein CASSTLPTGSRGNTIYF. The chain couples TRBV5-1 to TRBJ1-3; tentatively, D is TRBD1 (6 bases). Germline CDR1 is SGHRS and CDR2 is YFSETQ. The CDR3 covers 17 residues. V was trimmed by 4 bases and J by 4 bases, leaving 21 bases between them.

This chain uses TRBV9 with TRBJ1-1; the D gene is possibly TRBD1 (6 bases). CDR1 is SGDLS, CDR2 YYNGEE, per germline. The CDR3 spans 15 residues. Trimming took 4 bases from V and 5 from J, leaving 18 bases between them. Written as DNA, the CDR3 is TGTGCCAGCAGCCCGAGGGGGGGGTCGAGGACTGAAGCTTTCTTT. It yields the protein CASSPRGGSRTEAFF. Variable domain in full (rest from reference TRBV9 and TRBJ1-1): DSGVTQTPKHLITATGQRVTLRCSPRSGDLSVYWYQQSLDQGLQFLIQYYNGEERAKGNILERFSAQQFPDLHSELNLSSLELGDSALYFCASSPRGGSRTEAFFGQGTRLTVV.